The next 19 T cell receptor beta chains were all read from a single sample in a study of CD8 T cells in ankylosing spondylitis. TCRdb processed the 5' RACE reads anew with MiXCR; each CDR3 protein has one entry. The sample shows 150,000 to 200,000 distinct CDR3 sequences, around 13% of them seen only once. Sequencing was performed on blood, either unsorted or a sorted T cell fraction (not recorded which). The receptor source for this set is a female donor with ankylosing spondylitis or in good health (not recorded which).

This clonotype was seen at least ten times. This chain links TRBV5-1 with TRBJ1-4, with D possibly matching TRBD1 (5 bases). Germline V lookup: CDR1 SGHRS, CDR2 YFSETQ. The CDR3 totals 14 residues. Trimming took off 4 bases at V and 0 bases at J, with 7 bases between the two ends. Here the CDR3 reads CASSVTATNEKLFF. DNA of the CDR3: TGCGCCAGCAGCGTGACAGCAACTAATGAAAAACTGTTTTTT.

The sample holds many counts of this clonotype. This chain links TRBV20-1 with TRBJ2-7; 8 nucleotides agree with TRBD1. The CDR3 has 13 amino acids. CDR1 is DFQATT and CDR2 is SNEGSKA in the germline V gene (reference sequence). The CDR3 sequence: CSARTGIGYEQYF. CDR3 sequence (DNA): TGCAGCGCCCGGACAGGGATCGGTTACGAGCAGTACTTC.

This clonotype was seen many times. This chain links TRBV7-2 with TRBJ2-4; 8 bases fit TRBD1. With V trimmed by 1 base and J by 3 bases, 8 bases remained unmatched. Germline V gene data show CDR1 as SGHTA and CDR2 as FQGNSA. The CDR3 consists of 17 residues. CDR3 amino acids: CASSLGGVGQVKNIQYF. For the CDR3, the DNA is TGTGCCAGCAGCTTAGGGGGGGTGGGACAGGTCAAAAACATTCAGTACTTC.

This clonotype showed up many times. The chain joins TRBV5-1 to TRBJ2-1, with TRBD1 as a possible D gene (6 bases). Germline V gene data show CDR1 as SGHRS and CDR2 as YFSETQ. V shed 1 base and J shed 2 bases, with 16 bases lying between them. There are 17 residues in the CDR3. CDR3 sequence (DNA): TGCGCCAGCAGCTTGAATTGGGGGCTAGCTGCCTACAATGAGCAGTTCTTC. This sequence encodes CASSLNWGLAAYNEQFF.

The table lists this clonotype with many counts. The chain carries TRBV20-1 and TRBJ2-3; D ambiguous. The germline V gene has CDR1 DFQATT and CDR2 SNEGSKA (reference sequence). CDR3 length: 12 amino acids. The ends were cut back, 6 bases at V and 3 bases at J, with 10 bases in the middle. The DNA of the CDR3 is TGCAGTGCCAGACCTACGACAGATACGCAGTATTTT. Its translation: CSARPTTDTQYF.

This clonotype was observed many times. This rearrangement joins TRBV29-1 to TRBJ1-1; possibly TRBD1 for D (5 bases). From germline, CDR1 is SQVTM and CDR2 ANQGSEA. V gave up 7 bases and J gave up 5 bases, with 11 bases separating them. The CDR3 spans 11 residues. The CDR3 is CSAGGETEAFF. DNA of the CDR3: TGCAGCGCCGGAGGGGAAACTGAAGCTTTCTTT.

This clonotype has ten or more counts. The chain recombines TRBV27 with TRBJ1-6; the D gene is possibly TRBD1 (5 bases). Germline lookup yields CDR1 MNHEY and CDR2 SMNVEV (reference sequence). The CDR3 has 13 amino acids. Deletions cut 7 bases from V and 10 bases from J, with 14 bases between. CDR3 amino acids: CASTQLGGSPLHF. CDR3 nucleotide sequence: TGTGCCAGCACCCAACTGGGGGGATCACCCCTCCACTTT.

This clonotype was counted ten times or more. The genes are TRBV5-1 and TRBJ2-3; TRBD1 is a possible D gene (6 bases). The CDR3 has 14 residues. Between the trimmed V and J ends, which lost 0 bases and 2 bases, there was a span of 7 bases. Germline V CDR1 and CDR2: SGHRS, YFSETQ. The CDR3 sequence is CASSLDRATDTQYF. DNA for the CDR3: TGCGCCAGCAGCTTGGACAGGGCCACAGATACGCAGTATTTT.

For this clonotype: A much larger clone sits a single nucleotide away, making a read error possible. This chain joins TRBV9 and TRBJ2-7, with 9 bases fitting TRBD2. Germline V gives CDR1 SGDLS, CDR2 YYNGEE. This CDR3 is built from 16 residues. V lost 2 bases and J lost 3; bases outside the gene matches: 9. The CDR3 DNA follows: TGTGCCAGCAGCGTGCATCCGACTAGCGGTATCTACGAGCAGTACTTC. It codes for CASSVHPTSGIYEQYF.

This clonotype was seen more than once but under ten times. The chain has TRBV29-1 and TRBJ2-2; D is unresolved. The CDR3 consists of 13 residues. The V end lost 6 bases, the J end lost 1 base, and 9 bases lay between the germline ends. Germline CDR1 and CDR2: SQVTM and ANQGSEA. The CDR3 here is CSVWTVNTGELFF. The CDR3, as DNA: TGCAGCGTGTGGACGGTGAACACCGGGGAGCTGTTTTTT.

The chain uses TRBV19 and TRBJ1-5; D gene uncertain. The CDR3 has 15 residues. V was pared by 7 bases and J by 2 bases, with 15 bases between. CDR1 LNHDA and CDR2 SQIVND come from the germline V gene (reference sequence). The CDR3 nucleotides are TGTGCCAGTACCCCGATGGTGGCCGGCAATCAGCCCCAGCATTTT. Protein product: CASTPMVAGNQPQHF.

On this clonotype itself: This may come from a read error, since a much larger clone is one base off. The chain links TRBV12-3 or TRBV12-4 to TRBJ1-2; no reliable D call. The CDR3 totals 12 residues. CDR3 sequence: CASSLYGGGYPF. Here the CDR3 DNA reads TGTGCCAGCAGTTTATACGGCGGTGGCTACCCCTTC.

The chain recombines TRBV9 with TRBJ2-1; perhaps D is TRBD1 or TRBD2 (5 bases each). Trimming cost V 3 bases and J 4 bases, with 14 bases left between them. The CDR3 has 15 amino acids. Germline V gene lookup returns CDR1 SGDLS and CDR2 YYNGEE. The CDR3 region is CASSARDAPYNEQFF. CDR3 DNA sequence: TGTGCCAGCAGCGCCCGGGACGCCCCGTACAATGAGCAGTTCTTC.

As for this clonotype: A read error is possible here, since a much larger clone lies one base away. The chain uses TRBV20-1 and TRBJ2-7; TRBD1 might be the D (6 bases). The CDR3 is made up of 14 amino acids. The germline V gene encodes CDR1 DFQATT and CDR2 SNEGSKA (reference sequence). This CDR3 is CSASSRGNSYGQYF. The CDR3 nucleotides read TGCAGTGCTAGCTCCAGGGGAAATTCCTACGGGCAGTACTTC.

This clonotype was found many times. The gene calls are TRBV27 and TRBJ2-4; the D gene is possibly TRBD2 (6 bases). The CDR3 is 15 residues long. Trimming cost V 3 bases and J 7 bases, with 16 bases left between them. Germline V CDR1 and CDR2: MNHEY, SMNVEV (reference sequence). CDR3 region: CASSFLGEGGNIQYF. Here the CDR3 DNA reads TGTGCCAGCAGTTTTCTGGGGGAAGGAGGGAACATTCAGTACTTC.

The table lists this clonotype with many counts. The chain links TRBV6-2 or TRBV6-3 to TRBJ2-1; 8 bases agree with TRBD2. V trimming: 3 bases; J trimming: 3 bases; junction bases outside the gene matches: 4. The CDR3 contains 15 residues. CDR1 is MNHEY, CDR2 SVGEGT, per germline. The CDR3 region is CASSYSGGDYNEQFF. CDR3 sequence (DNA): TGTGCCAGCAGTTATTCGGGAGGGGACTACAATGAGCAGTTCTTC.

The chain couples TRBV6-2 or TRBV6-3 to TRBJ2-1; 9 nucleotides agree with TRBD1. V lost 5 bases and J lost 5; bases outside the gene matches: 7. CDR1 MNHEY and CDR2 SVGEGT come from the germline V gene. CDR3 length: 15 amino acids. CDR3 loop: CASSPWTGANNEQFF. The CDR3 DNA reads as TGTGCCAGCAGTCCTTGGACAGGGGCCAACAATGAGCAGTTCTTC.

This clonotype was seen ten or more times. The V and J genes are TRBV2 and TRBJ1-2; possibly TRBD1 for D (6 bases). Germline loops: CDR1 SNHLY, CDR2 FYNNEI. V lost 3 bases and J lost 4, with 24 bases in between. The length of the CDR3 is 18 residues. CDR3 sequence reads: CASSESFLDRGNFYGYTF. CDR3 sequence (DNA): TGTGCCAGCAGTGAGTCTTTCCTGGACAGAGGAAACTTCTATGGCTACACCTTC.

This clonotype has a handful of counts. The rearrangement links TRBV19 to TRBJ2-1; D ambiguous. The V and J ends lost 6 bases and 8 bases respectively, with 8 bases between them. Germline V gene sequence: CDR1 LNHDA, CDR2 SQIVND (reference sequence). CDR3 length equals 11 residues. In nucleotides, the CDR3 is TGTGCCAGTAGGACGTGGGATGAGCAGTTCTTC. Protein product: CASRTWDEQFF.